The T cell receptor (beta chain) under discussion was sequenced for a study of T cells in Graves' hyperthyroidism and ophthalmopathy (dated by TCRdb to between 2017 and 2020). With regard to the full study: Peripheral blood samples were taken at initial diagnosis, before any treatment was given. The 75 to 100 discovery patients were randomly divided into training and test sets at a 7:3 ratio. To identify TCR V-J signatures that set the groups apart, the researchers used a discovery cohort of about a hundred patients, made up of 43 with Graves' ophthalmopathy and about 60 with stable Graves' hyperthyroidism. After blood sampling, hyperthyroidism patients were treated with methimazole at a starting dose of 30 mg daily, and ophthalmopathy patients were treated with high-dose intravenous methylprednisolone. In more than five Graves' hyperthyroidism patients, the study also compared T-cell repertoires from thyroid tissue with T-cell repertoires from blood. According to the paper, TCR Vbeta CDR3 sequencing was carried out on 120 to 150 peripheral blood samples, which came from some 41 ophthalmopathy, 75 to 80 hyperthyroidism and approximately 17 progressor patients. Whether ophthalmopathy could be predicted prospectively was tested in an independent validation cohort made up of 18 to 20 hyperthyroidism patients plus 17 patients who later progressed to ophthalmopathy. On the study overall, not on this receptor specifically: Ophthalmopathy was separated from stable hyperthyroidism by a 13 V-J signature model, with approximately 89% sensitivity and roughly 81% specificity obtained in cross-validation and 80%/75% obtained in testing. Most expanded thyroid clonotypes (frequency above 0.001) were also found in blood, which suggests that blood repertoires may mirror thyroid immune responses. In validation, progression to ophthalmopathy was predicted by the model with 70% to 71% sensitivity and 72% to 85% specificity, a median of roughly 6 months before onset. Sample size was not statistically predetermined, and investigators were not blinded to group allocation.

Stable Graves' hyperthyroidism was defined as no progression to ophthalmopathy during 18 months of follow-up. Hyperthyroidism patients were newly diagnosed, with disease duration under 2 months, and aged 18 to 65 years. Exclusion was applied to patients with uncontrolled infections, other autoimmune diseases, pregnancy or lactation. Diagnoses relied on clinical symptoms, serum thyroxine and TRAb, thyroid ultrasound and orbital computed tomography. PBMCs were isolated from more than 8 ml of fresh peripheral blood by Ficoll-Paque density gradient centrifugation. Total RNA was extracted using Trizol reagent, and RNA quality was assessed on an Agilent 2100 Bioanalyzer. The TCR beta CDR3 regions were amplified from RNA transcripts. A first-round RT-PCR of the TCR CDR3 used the HTBI primer set with the Qiagen OneStep RT-PCR kit. Libraries were constructed in a second round of multiplex PCR, after which size selection and purification were carried out. Libraries were sequenced paired-end with 100 bp reads on an Illumina HiSeq2000. The study's processing was this. SOAPnuke was used to process the raw data, removing reads that contained adapters or uncalled bases, had a mean Phred below 15, or lacked an exact match to the constant primer or identifier. COPE v1.2.5 was used to merge high-quality paired reads, and clonotypes were defined as unique nucleotide sequences. Clonotypes were aligned to IMGT TRBV, TRBD and TRBJ reference segments using MiTCR v1.1. Only V-J combinations with frequency above 0.0001, covering roughly 99% of repertoires, were analysed. The TCS score was defined as F50 (clonal expansion) divided by E x V (chaos), with BLOSUM62-based TCRdist calculated between CDR3 peptides within each V-J. Welch's t-statistics and random forest reduced 500 to 550 V-J features to under 15, which were used in a naive Bayes classifier (R e1071). Thyroid-blood repertoire similarity was quantified with the Morisita-Horn index. In TCRdb, the public reads were trimmed at Q25 with fastp and aligned with MiXCR, with productive beta chains retained. CDR3 protein sequences are deduplicated, and each keeps its most common genes and DNA. The V and J calls and clone size come from TCRdb's table, not from the authors' own analysis. Within this sample are around 700,000 distinct CDR3 sequences, with under 45% of them counted one time only. The top ten hold around 30% of the sample.

Only a few counts were recorded for this clonotype. This receptor's antigen is unknown. Just one base apart from a much larger clone, this may be a read error. The sequenced sample consisted of blood. The receptor was isolated from a woman aged 40 to 50 with Graves' hyperthyroidism.

The DNA is as follows: TGTGCCAGCAGCCGGGGGACCCAGTACTTC. Translated, it reads CASSRGTQYF. Rearrangement joined TRBV7-2 to TRBJ2-5, with TRBD2 perhaps the D gene, on 5 matching bases. Taken from the germline V gene, the CDR1 and CDR2 loops are SGHTA and FQGNSA. V gives up 5 bases and J gives up 7 bases, and the segment between their germline ends measures 5 bases. The CDR3 goes from the cysteine to the phenylalanine over 10 residues. The entry retains the CDR3 DNA only, 30 bases that are in frame from base 1.